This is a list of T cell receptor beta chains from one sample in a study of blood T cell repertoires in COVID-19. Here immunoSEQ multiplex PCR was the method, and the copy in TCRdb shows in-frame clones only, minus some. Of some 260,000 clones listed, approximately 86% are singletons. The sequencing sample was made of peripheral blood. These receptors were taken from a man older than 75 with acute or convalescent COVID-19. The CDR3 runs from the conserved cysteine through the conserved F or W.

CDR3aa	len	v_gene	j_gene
CASSRTGTGAGVRNEQFF	18	TRBV6-6	TRBJ2-1
CASSIARSSYNEQFF	15	TRBV19	TRBJ2-1
CASFVAGYGYTF	12	TRBV2	TRBJ1-2
CASSSFGVGGYTF	13	TRBV5-6	TRBJ1-2
CASSSTGNGNQPQHF	15	TRBV7-2	TRBJ1-5
CASSRLALGELFF	13	TRBV2	TRBJ2-2
CASSLGDRDVNTEAFF	16	TRBV7-9	TRBJ1-1
CASSRATSGSYEQYF	15	TRBV7-8	TRBJ2-7
CASSSRTGSDTEAFF	15	TRBV7-9	TRBJ1-1
CASSVDALNTGELFF	15	TRBV9	TRBJ2-2
CASSMDRSTDTQYF	14	TRBV7-2	TRBJ2-3
CASSRYTENTGELFF	15	TRBV19	TRBJ2-2
CASSARRTGEQPQHF	15	TRBV5-5	TRBJ1-5
CASSLDGGGAGDTQYF	16	TRBV7-9	TRBJ2-3
CASSLRQGRNEQFF	14	TRBV27	TRBJ2-1
CASRWDRGNTEAFF	14	TRBV5-5	TRBJ1-1
CATSREGFLRGEQYF	15	TRBV15	TRBJ2-7
CASRTSGGTGELFF	14	TRBV5-1	TRBJ2-2
CASSRDGSYEQYF	13	TRBV7-2	TRBJ2-7
CASSQATGVRVAEAFF	16	TRBV4-1	TRBJ1-1
CATQQEAPYTEAFF	14	TRBV15	TRBJ1-1
CASSPPDRGINNEQFF	16	TRBV18	TRBJ2-1
CASSVGLNTGELFF	14	TRBV9	TRBJ2-2
CASKGQGNSPLHF	13	TRBV2	TRBJ1-6
CATATGGSYTF	11	TRBV2	TRBJ1-2
CASSYGQRGNQPQHF	15	TRBV5-8	TRBJ1-5
CASSSLTSGANEQYF	15	TRBV6-5	TRBJ2-7
CATIDRGDEQYF	12	TRBV7-9	TRBJ2-7
CASSEGQGTGRSEYF	15	TRBV6-2/TRBV6-3	TRBJ2-7
CASSESGLAGGGTQYF	16	TRBV25-1	TRBJ2-5
CASSLAGTSVGSYNEQFF	18	TRBV7-2	TRBJ2-1
CASSSDRDNEQYF	13	TRBV7-3	TRBJ2-7
CASSPGDSLYSNQPQHF	17	TRBV9	TRBJ1-5
CASGLRGHLFDEQYF	15	TRBV12-5	TRBJ2-7
CASSLALGQGPNTGELFF	18	TRBV4-3	TRBJ2-2
CASSFTSGARNEQYF	15	TRBV6-5	TRBJ2-7
CASSLDRTSNQPQHF	15	TRBV6-2/TRBV6-3	TRBJ1-5
CASSSLGGYGYTF	13	TRBV11-1	TRBJ1-2
CASSPPGASGGKTQYF	16	TRBV9	TRBJ2-5